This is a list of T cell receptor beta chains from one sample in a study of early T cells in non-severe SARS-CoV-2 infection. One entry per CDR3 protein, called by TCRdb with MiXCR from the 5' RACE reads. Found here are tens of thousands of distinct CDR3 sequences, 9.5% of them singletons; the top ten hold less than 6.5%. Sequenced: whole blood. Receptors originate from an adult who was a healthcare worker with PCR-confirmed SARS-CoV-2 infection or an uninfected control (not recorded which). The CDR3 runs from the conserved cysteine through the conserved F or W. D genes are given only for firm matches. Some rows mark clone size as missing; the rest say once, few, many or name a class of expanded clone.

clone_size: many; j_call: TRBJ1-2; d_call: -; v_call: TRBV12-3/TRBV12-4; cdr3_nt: TGTGCCAGCAGTTTAGGGGCGGGAGGCTACACCTTC; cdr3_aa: CASSLGAGGYTF
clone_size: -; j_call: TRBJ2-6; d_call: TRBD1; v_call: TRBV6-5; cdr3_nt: TGTGCCAGCAGGGACAGGGGCCCTGGGGCCAACGTCCTGACTTTC; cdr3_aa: CASRDRGPGANVLTF
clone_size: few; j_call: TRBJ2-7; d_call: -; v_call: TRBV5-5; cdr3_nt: TGTGCCAGCAGCTTGGGACAGATCTCCTACGAGCAGTACTTC; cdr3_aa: CASSLGQISYEQYF
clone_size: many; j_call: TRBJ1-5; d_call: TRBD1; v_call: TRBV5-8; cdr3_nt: TGTGCCAGCCCCGGACAGGGGGCGGGCAATCAGCCCCAGCATTTT; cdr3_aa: CASPGQGAGNQPQHF
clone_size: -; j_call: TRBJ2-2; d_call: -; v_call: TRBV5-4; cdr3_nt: TGTGCCAGCAGCCGCCGTGAGACAGGAGTCGCCGGGGAGCTGTTTTTT; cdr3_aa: CASSRRETGVAGELFF
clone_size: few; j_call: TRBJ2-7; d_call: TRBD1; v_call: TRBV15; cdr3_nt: TGTGCCACCAGCAGGGACAGGGGGCGGTACGAGCAGTACTTC; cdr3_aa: CATSRDRGRYEQYF
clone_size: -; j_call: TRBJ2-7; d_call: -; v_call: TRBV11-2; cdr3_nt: TGTGCCAGCAGCTCCGCCGAGGCCCCCTACGAGCAGTACTTC; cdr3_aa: CASSSAEAPYEQYF
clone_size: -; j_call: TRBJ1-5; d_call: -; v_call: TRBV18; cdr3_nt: TGTGCCAGCTCACCACCGAATGCGGGGCAGGCAGGCCAGCCCCAGCATTTT; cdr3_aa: CASSPPNAGQAGQPQHF
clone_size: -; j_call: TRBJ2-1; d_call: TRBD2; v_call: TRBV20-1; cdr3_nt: TGCAGCGCGCCGGAGCCAGCGGGGGGCGATGAGCAGTTCTTC; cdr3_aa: CSAPEPAGGDEQFF
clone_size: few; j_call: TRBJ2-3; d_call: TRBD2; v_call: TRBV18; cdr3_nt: TGTGCCAGCTCTCCGACTAGCGGGCGGTATACGCAGTATTTT; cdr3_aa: CASSPTSGRYTQYF
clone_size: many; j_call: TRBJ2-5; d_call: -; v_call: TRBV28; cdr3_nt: TGTGCCAGCAGTTTATCTTCCAGGCATCACTTC; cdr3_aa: CASSLSSRHHF
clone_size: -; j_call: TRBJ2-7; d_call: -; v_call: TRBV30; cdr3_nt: TGTGCCTGGAGTAAGACAGTTACTTACGAGCAGTACTTC; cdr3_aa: CAWSKTVTYEQYF
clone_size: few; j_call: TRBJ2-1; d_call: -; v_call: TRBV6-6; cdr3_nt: TGTGCCAGCAGTTCCCCTCTGCGGCCCCTCTCCTACAATGAGCAGTTCTTC; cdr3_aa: CASSSPLRPLSYNEQFF
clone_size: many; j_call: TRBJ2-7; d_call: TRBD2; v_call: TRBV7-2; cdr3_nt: TGTGCCAGCAGCCCAGGAGCGGGAGGATCGACCTACGAGCAGTACTTC; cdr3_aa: CASSPGAGGSTYEQYF
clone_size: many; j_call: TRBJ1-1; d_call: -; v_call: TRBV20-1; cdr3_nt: TGCAGTGCTAGGAGGAACGGACAGCCCATCCGGGAAGCTTTCTTT; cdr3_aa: CSARRNGQPIREAFF
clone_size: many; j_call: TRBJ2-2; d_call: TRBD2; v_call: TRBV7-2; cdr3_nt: TGTGCCAGCAGCTTAGCGGGTAGCGGGGCCGCGAACACCGGGGAGCTGTTTTTT; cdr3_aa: CASSLAGSGAANTGELFF
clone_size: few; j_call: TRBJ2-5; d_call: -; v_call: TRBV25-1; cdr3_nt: TGTGCCAGCAGTGAATTCACGACCCAGTACTTC; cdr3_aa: CASSEFTTQYF
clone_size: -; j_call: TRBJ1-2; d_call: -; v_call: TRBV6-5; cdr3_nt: TGTGCCAGCAGGCCCAACCCCCGGCCAAGCTACACCTTC; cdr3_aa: CASRPNPRPSYTF
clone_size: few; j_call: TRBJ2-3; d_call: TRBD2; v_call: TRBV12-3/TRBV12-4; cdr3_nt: TGTGTCAGCGGGAGGGCCGCGGGCACAGATACGCAGTATTTT; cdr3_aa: CVSGRAAGTDTQYF
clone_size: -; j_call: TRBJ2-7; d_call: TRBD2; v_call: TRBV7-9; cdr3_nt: TGTGCCAGCAGCTCGTCGACTAGCGGGAGATACGAGCAGTACTTC; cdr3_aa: CASSSSTSGRYEQYF
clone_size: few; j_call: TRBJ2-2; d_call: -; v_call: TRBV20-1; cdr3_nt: TGCAGTGCTAGAGATATCTTAGGGGAGAGGAACACCGGGGAGCTGTTTTTT; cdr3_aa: CSARDILGERNTGELFF
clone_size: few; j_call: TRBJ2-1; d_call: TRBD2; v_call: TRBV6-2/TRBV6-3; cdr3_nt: TGTGCCAGCAGTTCCCTAGCGGCTGGTTCCTACAATGAGCAGTTCTTC; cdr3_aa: CASSSLAAGSYNEQFF
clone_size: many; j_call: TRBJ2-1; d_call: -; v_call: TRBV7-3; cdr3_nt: TGTGCCAGCAGCCCCCGGGGCGGCGCGGCAGGGTCTAATGAGCAGTTCTTC; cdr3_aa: CASSPRGGAAGSNEQFF
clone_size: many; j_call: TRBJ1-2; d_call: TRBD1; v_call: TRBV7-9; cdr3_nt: TGTGCCAGCAGCTCATCATATTACGTAAGGGACAGAGCTAACTATGGCTACACCTTC; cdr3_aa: CASSSSYYVRDRANYGYTF
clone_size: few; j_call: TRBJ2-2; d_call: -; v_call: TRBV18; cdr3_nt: TGTGCCAGCTCACCGTCGGTGACCGGGGAGCTGTTTTTT; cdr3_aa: CASSPSVTGELFF
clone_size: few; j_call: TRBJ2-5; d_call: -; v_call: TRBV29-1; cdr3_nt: TGCAGCCCGAGGCAGACCCAGTACTTC; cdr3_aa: CSPRQTQYF
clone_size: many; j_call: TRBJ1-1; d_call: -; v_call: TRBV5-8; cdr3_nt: TGTGCCAGCAGCGGGAGACAGGCCCGTTCGAACACTGAAGCTTTCTTT; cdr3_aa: CASSGRQARSNTEAFF
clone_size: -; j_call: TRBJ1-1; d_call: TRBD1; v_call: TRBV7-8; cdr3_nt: TGTGCCAGCAGCTTACTGGGTAAGGGGGCTGACACTGAAGCTTTCTTT; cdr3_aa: CASSLLGKGADTEAFF
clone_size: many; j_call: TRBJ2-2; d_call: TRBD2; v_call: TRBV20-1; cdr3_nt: TGCAGTGCTAGGCCTAGCGGAGGCACCGGGGAGCTGTTTTTT; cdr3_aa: CSARPSGGTGELFF
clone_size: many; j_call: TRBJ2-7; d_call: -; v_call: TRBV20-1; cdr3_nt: TGCAGTGCTAGAGGGGGCCCGGGGGTCGAGCAGTACTTC; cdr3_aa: CSARGGPGVEQYF
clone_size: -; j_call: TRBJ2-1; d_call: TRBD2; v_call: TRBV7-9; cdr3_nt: TGTGCCAGCACCCCTAAGCCGGGACTAGCTTTCGATGAGCAGTTCTTC; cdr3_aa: CASTPKPGLAFDEQFF
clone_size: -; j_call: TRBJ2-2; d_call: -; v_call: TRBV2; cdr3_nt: TGTGCCAGCAGTATCAGCGCCGGGGAGCTGTTTTTT; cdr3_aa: CASSISAGELFF
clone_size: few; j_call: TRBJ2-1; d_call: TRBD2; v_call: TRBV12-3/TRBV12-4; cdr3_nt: TGTGCCAGCAGTGGGACTAGCGTATACAATGAGCAGTTCTTC; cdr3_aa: CASSGTSVYNEQFF
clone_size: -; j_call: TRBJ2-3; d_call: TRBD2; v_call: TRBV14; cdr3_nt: TGTGCCAGCAGCCAAGTCCGTAGCGGGAGTGGGGATACGCAGTATTTT; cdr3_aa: CASSQVRSGSGDTQYF
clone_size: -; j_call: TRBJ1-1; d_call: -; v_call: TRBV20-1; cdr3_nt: TGCAGTGCTAGAGATTCGGGGACGGTGAACACTGAAGCTTTCTTT; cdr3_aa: CSARDSGTVNTEAFF
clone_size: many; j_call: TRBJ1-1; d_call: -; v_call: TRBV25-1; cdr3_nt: TGTGCCAGCAGTTCAGGACAGTTAGCTTTCTTT; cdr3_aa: CASSSGQLAFF
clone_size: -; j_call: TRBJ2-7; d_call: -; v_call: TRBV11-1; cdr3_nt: TGTGCCAGCAGCTTAGGCGGGCCCAGCTCCTACGAGCAGTACTTC; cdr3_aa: CASSLGGPSSYEQYF
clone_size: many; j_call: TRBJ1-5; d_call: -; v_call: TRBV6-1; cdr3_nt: TGTGCCAGCAGGGCGACTGTAGGGTCACGCAATCAGCCCCAGCATTTT; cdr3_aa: CASRATVGSRNQPQHF
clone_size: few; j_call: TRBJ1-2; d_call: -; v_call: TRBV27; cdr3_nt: TGTGCCAGCAGTGGCTGGGGACAATCCGGGTACACCTTC; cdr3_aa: CASSGWGQSGYTF
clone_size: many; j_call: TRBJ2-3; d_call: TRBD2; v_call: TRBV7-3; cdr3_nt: TGTGCCAGCAGCTTAACGGGACTAGTACCAGATACGCAGTATTTT; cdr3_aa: CASSLTGLVPDTQYF